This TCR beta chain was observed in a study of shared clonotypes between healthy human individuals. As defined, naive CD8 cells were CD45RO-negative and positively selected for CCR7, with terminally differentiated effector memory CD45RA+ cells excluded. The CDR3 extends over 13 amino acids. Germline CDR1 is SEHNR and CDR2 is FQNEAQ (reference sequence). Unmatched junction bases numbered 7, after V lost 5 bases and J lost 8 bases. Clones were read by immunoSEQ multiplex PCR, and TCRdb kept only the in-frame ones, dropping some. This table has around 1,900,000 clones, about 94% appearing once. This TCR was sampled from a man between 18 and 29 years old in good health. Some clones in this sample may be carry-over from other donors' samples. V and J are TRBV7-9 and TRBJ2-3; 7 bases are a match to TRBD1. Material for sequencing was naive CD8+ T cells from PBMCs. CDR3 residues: CASSPMTGPTQYF. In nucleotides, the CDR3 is TGTGCCAGCAGCCCTATGACAGGGCCTACGCAGTATTTT.